This T cell receptor (beta chain) was sequenced in a study of blood T cell repertoires in COVID-19. The overall study: Sample material is recorded as cDNA or gDNA derived from T cells, B-cell-depleted T cells, or PBMCs.

Participants were aged about 18 to 89 years from about two dozen US areas. Each participant's cohort was designated according to participant-reported clinical history. Per the original data handling: The assay estimated nucleated cells by amplifying reference gene primers. Clones were read by immunoSEQ multiplex PCR, and TCRdb kept only the in-frame ones, dropping some. V and J calls and clone size are given by that table; D and trimming were obtained from the DNA. The sample lists around 49,000 clones; more than 75% were seen once. This sequence originates from a woman aged 45 to 65 with acute COVID-19. Sequenced material: PBMCs or T cells enriched from blood (not recorded which).

The CDR3 reads CASRGTGGNSQPQHF. CDR3 DNA: TGTGCCAGCAGAGGGACAGGGGGTAATAGCCAGCCCCAGCATTTT. This sequence joins TRBV2 and TRBJ1-5, with 11 bases identical to TRBD1. V shed 6 bases, J shed 7 bases, and the junction held 8 bases outside the gene matches. Germline values: CDR1 SNHLY, CDR2 FYNNEI. The CDR3 is made up of 15 amino acids.